This passage covers 5 T cell receptor beta chains from one sample sequenced in a study of cytomegalovirus exposure and HLA in healthy donors. Both 60 Vbeta primers and 13 Jbeta primers went into the PCR. Profiling relied on immunoSEQ multiplex PCR, and the TCRdb table lists in-frame clones only, not all of them. The data contain some 130,000 clones, 75% to 90% of them singletons. Sequenced sample: PBMCs. The receptor set was obtained from a woman aged 40 to 49 in good health and CMV-seropositive.

V is TRBV5-8 and J is TRBJ1-2; 9 nucleotides align to TRBD1. This CDR3 spans 16 amino acids. V lost 4 bases, J lost 7 bases, and 14 bases stayed unmatched. Germline CDR1 reads SGHTS; CDR2 reads YDEGEE. Here the CDR3 DNA reads TGTGCCAGCAGCCCGTGGAGTGCCACAGGGGGCTTTGGCTACACCTTC. Its translation: CASSPWSATGGFGYTF.

This clone has just a few counts. The rearrangement uses TRBV6-5 and TRBJ2-2, with 12 bases that match TRBD2. Germline CDR1 is MNHEY and CDR2 is SVGAGI. With V trimmed by 8 bases and J by 3 bases, 4 bases remained unmatched. CDR3 length: 15 amino acids. This CDR3 reads CASRRLAGDTGELFF. The CDR3 DNA follows: TGTGCCAGCCGAAGACTAGCGGGAGACACCGGGGAGCTGTTTTTT.

The chain joins TRBV19 to TRBJ1-4; 11 bases match TRBD1. The V and J ends lost 5 bases and 8 bases, in that order; junction bases with no gene match: 4. Per germline, CDR1 LNHDA and CDR2 SQIVND (reference sequence). The CDR3 runs to 14 residues. CDR3 amino acids: CASSADRGLEKLFF. CDR3 DNA: TGTGCCAGTAGTGCGGACAGGGGGCTCGAAAAACTGTTTTTT.

The chain carries TRBV6-1 and TRBJ1-2; possible D gene TRBD1, 6 bases. V lost 8 bases, J lost 5 bases, and 15 bases lay in between. The CDR3 spans 13 residues. The V gene's germline CDR1 is MNHNS and CDR2 SASEGT. This CDR3 is CASQGHSGYGYTF. In nucleotides, the CDR3 is TGTGCCAGCCAGGGGCACAGTGGTTATGGCTACACCTTC.

The chain employs TRBV5-1 and TRBJ1-2; D call uncertain. The germline V gene encodes CDR1 SGHRS and CDR2 YFSETQ. V dropped 4 bases and J dropped 4 bases, with 8 bases sitting between them. The CDR3 covers 12 residues. CDR3 sequence: CASSGGIYGYTF. CDR3 bases: TGCGCCAGCAGCGGCGGAATCTATGGCTACACCTTC.